These T cell receptor beta chains were read from a single sample in a study of blood T cell repertoires in COVID-19. The data were produced by immunoSEQ multiplex PCR, yet TCRdb's version contains in-frame clones alone and is incomplete. The sample includes roughly 250,000 clones, roughly nine tenths of them seen just once. Sequenced material: PBMCs or T cells enriched from blood (not recorded which). These receptors originate from a woman in her 30s with acute COVID-19. The conserved cysteine and the conserved F or W are not part of the CDR3 here.

j_call | v_call | cdr3_aa
TRBJ1-1 | TRBV28 | ASSQKRDRAHMNTEAF
TRBJ2-3 | TRBV11-2 | ASSPRGWAGVTDTQY
TRBJ2-7 | TRBV19 | ASSIPWASSPYEQY
TRBJ1-3 | TRBV7-9 | ASSATAGGNTIY
TRBJ1-2 | TRBV29-1 | SGDSDGYT
TRBJ2-7 | TRBV5-4 | ASSLEGGEQY
TRBJ1-2 | TRBV6-2/TRBV6-3 | ASSRDRANYGYT
TRBJ1-3 | TRBV19 | ASRGQGAAGNTIY
TRBJ2-6 | TRBV18 | ASSPLDGDWDGANVLT
TRBJ1-3 | TRBV2 | ASSGGDGNTIY
TRBJ2-3 | TRBV12-3/TRBV12-4 | AIRQGAIDTQY
TRBJ1-4 | TRBV30 | AWNRASEKLF
TRBJ2-7 | TRBV27 | ATKPGTAYSYEQY
TRBJ2-1 | TRBV6-2/TRBV6-3 | ASSYSRPSGGEQF
TRBJ1-3 | TRBV6-5 | ASSLLSGNTIY
TRBJ2-6 | TRBV28 | ASSFPRTVPGFSGANVLT
TRBJ2-7 | TRBV18 | ASSIAGFSYEQY
TRBJ2-1 | TRBV7-2 | ASTPAGLKQF
TRBJ2-5 | TRBV6-5 | ASRQQGAQETQY
TRBJ2-5 | TRBV21-1 | ASSKCGETQY
TRBJ2-5 | TRBV10-3 | AISDPTSGEETQY
TRBJ2-3 | TRBV7-6 | ASSQTSGGRSTDTQY
TRBJ2-1 | TRBV7-8 | ASSRPFNEQF
TRBJ1-1 | TRBV13 | ASSALSTGYAF
TRBJ2-1 | TRBV7-9 | ASSPSGGFNEQF
TRBJ2-7 | TRBV28 | ASSTPSEQY
TRBJ2-5 | TRBV2 | ASSGQGRGETQY
TRBJ2-3 | TRBV7-3 | ASSLNQLAGKDTQY
TRBJ1-6 | TRBV7-9 | ASSLTGRGSPLH
TRBJ2-2 | TRBV4-3 | ASSQDRQPAGELF
TRBJ2-1 | TRBV28 | ASTQAGASYNEQF
TRBJ1-1 | TRBV19 | ASSLAMTGSNTEAF
TRBJ2-2 | TRBV19 | ASSSHRYDTGELF
TRBJ1-5 | TRBV19 | ASSLQGPQPQH
TRBJ2-5 | TRBV7-6 | ASSLESSGIKETQY
TRBJ1-1 | TRBV3-1/TRBV3-2 | ASSQVQIASEAF
TRBJ2-5 | TRBV20-1 | SASGGRQETQY
TRBJ1-5 | TRBV15 | ATSSHRQGGSQPQH
TRBJ2-7 | TRBV5-4 | ASSLDRIYEQY
TRBJ2-7 | TRBV28 | ASSPRLGGRNYEQY
TRBJ1-1 | TRBV7-2 | ASSLETPLNTEAF